One T cell receptor (beta chain) is described in this entry. This sample was taken from a study of blood T cell repertoires in COVID-19. Profiled with immunoSEQ multiplex PCR; TCRdb holds only in-frame clones, not every one. Of approximately 300,000 clones in the sample, 65% to 90% were seen once. V was pared by 0 bases and J by 5 bases, with 5 bases of the junction left unmatched. The CDR3 loop spans 15 amino acids. Germline CDR1 is MNHEY and CDR2 is SVGAGI. Sequenced input: PBMCs or T cells enriched from blood (not recorded which). The J gene is TRBJ2-7, the V gene TRBV6-5; 9 bases agree with TRBD1. The receptor comes from a woman between 18 and 29 years old who had recovered from COVID-19. The CDR3 sequence is CASSYSGQGLDEQYF. The CDR3 DNA reads TGTGCCAGCAGTTACTCGGGACAGGGCCTGGACGAGCAGTACTTC.